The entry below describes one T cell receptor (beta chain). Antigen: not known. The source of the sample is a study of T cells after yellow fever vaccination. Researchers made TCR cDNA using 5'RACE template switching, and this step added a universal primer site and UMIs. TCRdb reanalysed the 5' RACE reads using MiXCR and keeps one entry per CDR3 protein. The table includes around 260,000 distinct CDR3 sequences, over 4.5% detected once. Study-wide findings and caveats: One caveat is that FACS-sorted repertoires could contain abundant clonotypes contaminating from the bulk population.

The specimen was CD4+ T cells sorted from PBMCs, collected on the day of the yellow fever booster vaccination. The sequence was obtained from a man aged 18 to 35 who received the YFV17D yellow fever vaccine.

CDR3 in DNA: TGTGCCAGTAAGGACTTCATCCCCGGGGAGCTGTTTTTT. Residues: CASKDFIPGELFF. V usage is TRBV19 and J usage is TRBJ2-2, with TRBD2 as a possible D gene (5 bases). The germline V and J ends were trimmed by 7 bases and 6 bases, with 12 bases remaining between them. The CDR3 loop spans 13 amino acids. Germline V gives CDR1 LNHDA, CDR2 SQIVND (reference sequence).